A single count supports the clone carrying this TCR beta chain. The protocol was immunoSEQ multiplex PCR, while the TCRdb copy is restricted to in-frame clones and leaves out a portion. The data show 430,000 or so clones, with around nine tenths seen just once and around 1.5% held by the top ten. Across about 22 US areas, participants ranged in age from about 18 to 90 years. Each participant's cohort was designated according to participant-reported clinical history. The V gene end was trimmed by 7 bases and the J gene end by 0 bases; junction bases not matched to a gene: 9. The germline gives CDR1 MNHEY, CDR2 SMNVEV (reference sequence). CDR3 length equals 17 residues. This record comes from a study of blood T cell repertoires in COVID-19. About the research overall: T cells, B-cell-depleted T cells, or PBMCs provided the cDNA or gDNA that served as material.

This chain links TRBV27 with TRBJ1-1; 12 bases fit TRBD1. This receptor was taken from a woman aged 18-30 years who had been exposed to COVID-19. Material: PBMCs or T cells enriched from blood (not recorded which). CDR3 sequence: CASTHLGTGGMNTEAFF. The CDR3 DNA sequence: TGTGCCAGCACTCACCTTGGGACAGGGGGCATGAACACTGAAGCTTTCTTT.